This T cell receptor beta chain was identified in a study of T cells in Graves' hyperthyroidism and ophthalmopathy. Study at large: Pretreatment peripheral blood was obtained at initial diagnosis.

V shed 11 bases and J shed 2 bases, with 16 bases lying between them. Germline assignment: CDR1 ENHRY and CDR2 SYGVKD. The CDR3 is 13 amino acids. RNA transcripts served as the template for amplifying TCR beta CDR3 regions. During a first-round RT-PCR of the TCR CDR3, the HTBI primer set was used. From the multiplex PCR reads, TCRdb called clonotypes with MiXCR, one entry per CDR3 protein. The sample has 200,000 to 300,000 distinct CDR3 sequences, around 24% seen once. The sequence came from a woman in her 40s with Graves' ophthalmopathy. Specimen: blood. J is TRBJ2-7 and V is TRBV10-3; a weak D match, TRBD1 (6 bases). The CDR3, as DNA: TGTGCCGCCAGCCAGGGACACGCCTACGAGCAGTACTTC. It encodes CAASQGHAYEQYF.